This T cell receptor beta chain originates from a study of blood T cell repertoires in COVID-19. Study-wide background: Collection of acute and convalescent COVID-19 samples took place in the United States, Italy and Spain. The cDNA or gDNA used as material had been derived from T cells, B-cell-depleted T cells, or PBMCs.

This clone is a singleton in its sample. The germline gene is not matched at one end of the junction; a read error may be the cause. The germline gives CDR1 LNHDA, CDR2 SQIVND (reference sequence). CDR3 length: 14 residues. In the authors' workflow: Counts of nucleated cells, estimated from reference gene primer amplification, were obtained. Measured with immunoSEQ multiplex PCR; TCRdb has only the in-frame clones, and not every one. D and trimming were read from the DNA, whereas the V and J calls and clone size are those reported in that table. The data show 90,000 to 100,000 clones, with about 88% seen just once and around 1.6% held by the top ten.

The chain carries TRBV19 and TRBJ1-1; weak D call: TRBD1 (5 bases). This clonotype originated in a man older than 75 with acute or convalescent COVID-19. Sample: peripheral blood. This chain's CDR3 is CASTIRGRNTEAFF. As DNA, the CDR3 is TGTGCCAGTACTATACGGGGGAGGAACACTGAAGCTTTCTTT. The full variable domain, rest sourced from reference TRBV19 and TRBJ1-1, is DGGITQSPKYLFRKEGQNVTLSCEQNLNHDAMYWYRQDPGQGLRLIYYSQIVNDFQKGDIAEGYSVSREKKESFPLTVTSAQKNPTAFYLCASTIRGRNTEAFFGQGTRLTVV.